One and the same sample provided the 18 T cell receptor beta chains below, sequenced in a study of shared clonotypes between healthy human individuals (dated by TCRdb to between 2020 and 2021). Library creation used the immunoSEQ multiplex PCR assay. TCRdb carries this immuneACCESS record with in-frame sequences only. Its versions omit some clonotypes, under half of them owing to an unresolved V gene in the studies checked, with the rest unexplained. Within this sample are under 850,000 clones, with around 70% of them counted one time only. The ten largest clones represent around 1.7% of the sample. The sample comprised memory CD4+ T cells sorted from blood. The cell subset or site label of this sample denotes: CD45RA-negative fraction. The receptors shown here come from a woman in her 30s in good health.

This clone has ten or more counts. The gene calls are TRBV19 and TRBJ2-5; D unresolved. V lost 10 bases and J 4 bases, leaving 10 bases between the germline ends. Germline-derived CDR1 and CDR2 are LNHDA and SQIVND (reference sequence). The CDR3 has 11 residues. This CDR3 is CATGRGETQYF. The CDR3, as DNA: TGTGCCACGGGCAGAGGAGAGACCCAGTACTTC.

As DNA, the CDR3 is TGTGCCAGTAGTATAGCTCCCGGGACAGGGACCTTTGGCTACACCTTC. Encoded protein: CASSIAPGTGTFGYTF. The chain is built from TRBV19 and TRBJ1-2; 9 bases are a match to TRBD1. The CDR3 is 16 residues long. Germline V gene lookup returns CDR1 LNHDA and CDR2 SQIVND (reference sequence). J was trimmed by 7 bases and V by 1 base; bases with no gene match: 10.

The chain links TRBV7-6 to TRBJ1-1; 10 bases agree with TRBD1. Trimming took 5 bases from V and 8 from J; bases not matched to a gene: 5. Germline CDR1 and CDR2: SGHVS and FNYEAQ. The length of the CDR3 is 13 residues. The CDR3 region has the DNA TGTGCCAGCAGCAAGACAGGGGGCGACGAAGCTTTCTTT. It encodes CASSKTGGDEAFF.

The V call is TRBV28, the J call TRBJ2-7; D may match TRBD1 or TRBD2 (5 bases each). V shed 8 bases and J shed 7 bases, with 21 bases lying between them. Germline V gene data show CDR1 as MDHEN and CDR2 as SYDVKM. The CDR3 totals 14 residues. The CDR3 region is CASEPGPTPWEQYF. The CDR3 region has the DNA TGTGCCAGCGAACCGGGACCCACCCCCTGGGAGCAGTACTTC. Looking up the rest from reference TRBV28 and TRBJ2-7 gives the full variable domain: DVKVTQSSRYLVKRTGEKVFLECVQDMDHENMFWYRQDPGLGLRLIYFSYDVKMKEKGDIPEGYSVSREKKERFSLILESASTNQTSMYLCASEPGPTPWEQYFGPGTRLTVT.

This chain uses TRBV6-6 with TRBJ2-2; tentatively, D is TRBD1 (6 bases). The CDR3 loop spans 15 amino acids. V dropped 4 bases and J dropped 5 bases, with 14 bases sitting between them. Per germline, CDR1 MNHNY and CDR2 SVGAGI (reference sequence). DNA for the CDR3: TGTGCCAGCAGTTTGGGGGCCGCGCGGACCGGGGAGCTGTTTTTT. It encodes CASSLGAARTGELFF.

This clone came up many times. V usage is TRBV6-6 and J usage is TRBJ1-5; maybe TRBD1 (5 bases). This CDR3 has 12 residues. CDR1 is MNHNY and CDR2 is SVGAGI in the germline V gene (reference sequence). Trimming shortened V by 5 bases and J by 9 bases, and 11 bases separated the two germline ends. Written as DNA, the CDR3 is TGTGCCAGCAGTACGGGGCCGGGGCCCCAGCATTTT. It encodes CASSTGPGPQHF.

The J gene is TRBJ1-5, the V gene TRBV6-1; possibly TRBD1 for D (6 bases). The CDR3 sequence is 14 residues long. Germline CDR1 and CDR2: MNHNS and SASEGT. Trimming stripped 3 bases from V and 5 bases from J, with 11 bases between. CDR3 coding DNA: TGTGCCAGCAGTGAGGTGGGGGGCGATCAGCCCCAGCATTTT. Protein: CASSEVGGDQPQHF.

The rearrangement uses TRBV7-7 and TRBJ2-6; D perhaps matches TRBD1 (5 bases). Deletions cut 5 bases from V and 0 bases from J, with 14 bases between. Germline V gene data show CDR1 as SSHAT and CDR2 as FNYEAQ (reference sequence). The length of the CDR3 is 17 residues. In nucleotides, the CDR3 is TGTGCCAGCAGCCCCCGGACATCGCTCTCTGGGGCCAACGTCCTGACTTTC. Its translation: CASSPRTSLSGANVLTF.

This clone was detected many times. The chain recombines TRBV19 with TRBJ1-2; weak D call: TRBD1 (5 bases). The CDR3 length is 15 residues. CDR1 and CDR2 from the germline V gene are LNHDA and SQIVND (reference sequence). Trimming took off 1 base at V and 5 bases at J, with 14 bases between the two ends. For the CDR3, the DNA is TGTGCCAGTAGTATAGCCACGGGGACCCCATATGGCTACACCTTC. Amino acids: CASSIATGTPYGYTF.

This chain connects TRBV5-4 to TRBJ1-2; weak D call: TRBD1 (5 bases). The CDR3 contains 12 residues. The germline gives CDR1 SGHNT, CDR2 YYREEE (reference sequence). The V and J ends lost 7 bases and 8 bases respectively, with 15 bases between them. The CDR3 DNA reads as TGTGCCAGCTTTCGGGACCCGTTGGGCTACACCTTC. Amino acids: CASFRDPLGYTF.

There are a few counts of this clone. The chain recombines TRBV30 with TRBJ2-5; weak D call: TRBD2 (7 bases). CDR1 is GTSNPN, CDR2 SVGIG, per germline (reference sequence). V lost 1 base and J 4 bases, leaving 13 bases between the germline ends. This CDR3 contains 14 residues. CDR3 DNA sequence: TGTGCCTGGAGTGCCGGGGGGCCAGCAGAGACCCAGTACTTC. Translating it yields CAWSAGGPAETQYF. The whole variable domain, filled in from reference TRBV30 and TRBJ2-5, reads SQTIHQWPATLVQPVGSPLSLECTVEGTSNPNLYWYRQAAGRGLQLLFYSVGIGQISSEVPQNLSASRPQDRQFILSSKKLLLSDSGFYLCAWSAGGPAETQYFGPGTRLLVL.

This chain connects TRBV6-1 to TRBJ2-3; 9 bases fit TRBD2. V shed 1 base, J shed 2 bases, and the junction held 1 base outside the gene matches. Germline assignment: CDR1 MNHNS and CDR2 SASEGT. CDR3 length equals 15 residues. The CDR3 nucleotides read TGTGCCAGCAGTGAAGGACTAGCGGTCACAGATACGCAGTATTTT. It is translated as CASSEGLAVTDTQYF.

This clone was seen a few times. The CDR3 region has the DNA TGCGCCAGCAGCCACGACACCAACAATCAGCCCCAGCATTTT. Translation: CASSHDTNNQPQHF. The chain employs TRBV4-1 and TRBJ1-5; D remains unclear. The V end was cut by 3 bases, the J end by 3 bases, with 9 bases between. Germline CDR1 MGHRA, CDR2 YSYEKL. The CDR3 sequence is 14 residues long.

This clone was counted between two and nine times. The rearrangement joins TRBV27 to TRBJ1-4; D gene unclear. This CDR3 comprises 16 residues. CDR1 and CDR2 from the germline V gene are MNHEY and SMNVEV (reference sequence). Trimming stripped 6 bases from V and 7 bases from J, with 21 bases between. The CDR3 protein is CASSKASQGFVEKLFF. The CDR3 region has the DNA TGTGCCAGCAGCAAGGCCTCCCAAGGTTTTGTTGAAAAACTGTTTTTT.

The genes are TRBV5-8 and TRBJ2-1; 8 bases map to TRBD1. V dropped 4 bases and J dropped 1; count of bases not matched to a gene: 7. The germline gives CDR1 SGHTS, CDR2 YDEGEE. The CDR3 has 16 amino acids. The CDR3 here is CASSVDRGRSYNEQFF. In DNA, the CDR3 is TGTGCCAGCAGCGTTGACAGGGGCCGATCCTACAATGAGCAGTTCTTC.

In its sample, this clone was seen many times. The chain has TRBV18 and TRBJ1-1; TRBD1 matches at 8 bases. The CDR3 is made up of 15 amino acids. Unmatched junction bases numbered 3, after V lost 3 bases and J lost 0 bases. CDR1 is KGHSH, CDR2 LQKENI, per germline. The CDR3 nucleotides read TGTGCCAGCTCACCGGACAGGGCCATGAACACTGAAGCTTTCTTT. Protein product: CASSPDRAMNTEAFF.

About this clone itself: Distinct nucleotide sequences in the sample also encode this CDR3. V is TRBV15 and J is TRBJ2-7; no clear D. Germline loops: CDR1 LNHNV, CDR2 YYDKDF (reference sequence). The CDR3 is 12 amino acids. The V end lost 1 base, the J end lost 3 bases, and 4 bases lay between the germline ends. This CDR3 is CATSRGGYEQYF. In nucleotides, the CDR3 is TGTGCCACCAGCAGAGGAGGCTACGAGCAGTACTTC.

Of note for this clone: The sample has other DNA sequences that encode this CDR3 too. The J gene is TRBJ1-1, the V gene TRBV5-1; 7 nucleotides line up with TRBD1. The CDR3 sequence is 14 residues long. V shed 5 bases, J shed 5 bases, and the junction held 9 bases outside the gene matches. Germline CDR1 reads SGHRS; CDR2 reads YFSETQ. The CDR3 sequence is CASSGSARGTEAFF. CDR3 nucleotide sequence: TGCGCCAGCAGTGGCTCTGCCAGGGGGACTGAAGCTTTCTTT. Full variable domain (outside the CDR3, taken from reference TRBV5-1 and TRBJ1-1): KAGVTQTPRYLIKTRGQQVTLSCSPISGHRSVSWYQQTPGQGLQFLFEYFSETQRNKGNFPGRFSGRQFSNSRSEMNVSTLELGDSALYLCASSGSARGTEAFFGQGTRLTVV.